This record looks at one T cell receptor (beta chain) sequence and its context. TCRdb reprocessed the 5' RACE reads via MiXCR and lists one record per CDR3 protein. Among over 450,000 distinct CDR3 sequences listed, roughly 22% were seen once. Germline V gives CDR1 LGHDT, CDR2 YNNKEL (reference sequence). The CDR3 runs 15 residues. Trimming shortened V by 0 bases and J by 9 bases, and 16 bases separated the two germline ends. This record comes from a study of T-cell memory formation after mild COVID-19. The clonotype comes from an adult woman who had mild COVID-19 (a few samples of this study predate the infection). Cell type and time point are not known. The rearrangement joins TRBV3-1 to TRBJ2-3; D ambiguous. What was sequenced was PBMCs or a T cell subset sorted from them (not recorded which). The CDR3 DNA is TGTGCCAGCAGCCAAGACCCCCGACGAGATTTGACGCAGTATTTT. Its translation: CASSQDPRRDLTQYF.